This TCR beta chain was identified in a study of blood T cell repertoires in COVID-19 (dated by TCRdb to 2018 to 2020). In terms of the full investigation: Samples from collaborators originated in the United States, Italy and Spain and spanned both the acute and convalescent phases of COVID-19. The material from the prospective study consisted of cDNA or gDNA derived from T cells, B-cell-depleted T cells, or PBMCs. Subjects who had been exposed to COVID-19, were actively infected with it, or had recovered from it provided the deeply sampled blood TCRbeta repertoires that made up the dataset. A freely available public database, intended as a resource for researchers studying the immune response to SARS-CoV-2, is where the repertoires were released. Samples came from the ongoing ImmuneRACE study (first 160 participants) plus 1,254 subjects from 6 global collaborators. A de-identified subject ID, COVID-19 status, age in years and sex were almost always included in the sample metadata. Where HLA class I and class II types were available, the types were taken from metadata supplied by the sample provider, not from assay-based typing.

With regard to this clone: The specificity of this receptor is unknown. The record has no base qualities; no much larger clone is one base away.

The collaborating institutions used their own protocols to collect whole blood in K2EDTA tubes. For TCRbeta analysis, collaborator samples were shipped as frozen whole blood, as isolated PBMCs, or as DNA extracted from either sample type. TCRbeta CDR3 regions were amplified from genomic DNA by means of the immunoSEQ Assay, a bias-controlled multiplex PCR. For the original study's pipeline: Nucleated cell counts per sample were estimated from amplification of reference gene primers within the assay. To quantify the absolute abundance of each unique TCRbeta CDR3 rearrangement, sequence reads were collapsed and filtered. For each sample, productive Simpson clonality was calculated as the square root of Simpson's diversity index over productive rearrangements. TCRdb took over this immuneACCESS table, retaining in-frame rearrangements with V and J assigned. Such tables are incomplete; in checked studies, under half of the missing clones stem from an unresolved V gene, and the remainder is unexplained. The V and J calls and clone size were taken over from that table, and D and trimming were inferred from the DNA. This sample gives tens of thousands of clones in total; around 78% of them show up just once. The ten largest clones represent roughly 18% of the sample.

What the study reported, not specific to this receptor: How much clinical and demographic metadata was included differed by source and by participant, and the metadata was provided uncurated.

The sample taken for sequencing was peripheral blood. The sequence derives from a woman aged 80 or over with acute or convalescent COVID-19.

The CDR3: CASSHPRNTGELFF. The DNA is as follows: TGCGCCAGCAGCCATCCGCGTAACACCGGGGAGCTGTTTTTT. This sequence uses TRBV4-1 and TRBJ2-2; the D segment cannot be called with confidence. Spanning cysteine to phenylalanine, the CDR3 consists of 14 amino acids. Kept here is only the CDR3 DNA, which spans 42 bases and is read in frame from base 1. The junction shows trimming of 3 bases on V and 2 bases on J, plus 7 bases between the germline ends. In the germline V gene, CDR1 corresponds to MGHRA and CDR2 to YSYEKL.